This T cell receptor beta chain is drawn from a study of blood T cell repertoires in COVID-19. Study details: Acute and convalescent COVID-19 specimens originated in the United States, Italy and Spain.

In regard to this clone: In the same sample, other DNA sequences code for this CDR3.

From germline, CDR1 is SGHRS and CDR2 YFSETQ. The CDR3 sequence is 15 residues long. With 5 bases clipped from V and 2 bases from J, the junction kept 6 bases outside the gene matches. Using immunoSEQ multiplex PCR, the repertoire was profiled, and TCRdb retains in-frame clones only, with some absent. The data show 410,000 or so clones, with about nine tenths seen just once and about 1.5% held by the top ten. This clonotype originated in a woman between 25 and 40 years old with active or convalescent COVID-19. The chain uses TRBV5-1 and TRBJ1-2, with TRBD1 matching over 10 bases. The sequencing sample was made of peripheral blood. CDR3 sequence reads: CASREGTGVNYGYTF. CDR3 DNA sequence: TGCGCCAGCAGGGAAGGGACAGGGGTGAACTATGGCTACACCTTC.